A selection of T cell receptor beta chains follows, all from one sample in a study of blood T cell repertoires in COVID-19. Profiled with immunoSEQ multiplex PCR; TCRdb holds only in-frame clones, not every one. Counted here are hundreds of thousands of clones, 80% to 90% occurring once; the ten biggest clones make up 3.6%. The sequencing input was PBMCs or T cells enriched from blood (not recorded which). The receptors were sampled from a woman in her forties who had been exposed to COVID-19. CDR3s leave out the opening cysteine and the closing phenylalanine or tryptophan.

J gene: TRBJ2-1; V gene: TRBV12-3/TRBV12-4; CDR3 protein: ASSPQAGGQF
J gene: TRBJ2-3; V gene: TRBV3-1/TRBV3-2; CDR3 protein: ASSQDVTSGYDTQY
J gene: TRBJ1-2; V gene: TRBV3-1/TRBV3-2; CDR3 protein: ASSQDRAYYGYT
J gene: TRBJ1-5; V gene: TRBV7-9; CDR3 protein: ASSSSAGGSNQPQH
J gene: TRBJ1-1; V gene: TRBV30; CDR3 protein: AWSPVNTEAF
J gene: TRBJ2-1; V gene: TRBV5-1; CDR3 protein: ASSLSYNEQF
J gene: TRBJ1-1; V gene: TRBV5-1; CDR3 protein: ASSTTADRADEAF
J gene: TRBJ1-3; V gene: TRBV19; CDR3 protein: ASTPGTGGNTIY
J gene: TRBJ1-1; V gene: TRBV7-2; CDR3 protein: ASSPLGGGTVTEAF
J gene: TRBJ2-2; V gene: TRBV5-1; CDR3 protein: ASSTPGLAGSDTGELF